This T cell receptor beta chain appears in the sequencing data of a study of cytomegalovirus exposure and HLA in healthy donors. Clones were read by immunoSEQ multiplex PCR, and TCRdb kept only the in-frame ones, dropping some. The table has some 120,000 clones, around nine tenths seen once. This CDR3 is built from 12 residues. Germline V gives CDR1 MNHEY, CDR2 SVGAGI. The V end was cut by 3 bases, the J end by 9 bases, with 11 bases between. Study-wide points: Across donors, most TCRs were seen rarely, yet some public ones were widespread.

Note on this clone: As yet, its antigen is unknown.

The receptor's source is a young woman in good health and CMV-seronegative. The genes are TRBV6-5 and TRBJ2-5, with D possibly being TRBD2 (5 bases). Sequencing was carried out using PBMCs. This CDR3 is CASSYFDGAQYF. CDR3 bases: TGTGCCAGCAGTTATTTCGACGGGGCCCAGTACTTC.